This T cell receptor (beta chain) was identified during a study of T-cell reconstitution after alpha-beta-depleted transplantation in children. This clonotype came up many times. Germline lookup yields CDR1 DFQATT and CDR2 SNEGSKA (reference sequence). CDR3 length: 13 residues. The V end was cut by 5 bases, the J end by 5 bases, with 12 bases between. Preparation of the TCRbeta library used unique molecular identifiers. Via MiXCR, TCRdb re-called the PCR reads, giving one row per CDR3 protein. The sample carries some 640,000 distinct CDR3 sequences, roughly 17% recorded once. The sample consisted of PBMCs from the stem cell graft donor, taken from the stem cell graft. The rearrangement uses TRBV20-1 and TRBJ1-4; D is possibly TRBD1 (6 bases). The sequence came from a human donor who donated a stem cell graft to a child with acute myeloid leukemia. The CDR3 nucleotides are TGCAGTGCTCCGTCAGGGGAAAATGAAAAACTGTTTTTT. It codes for CSAPSGENEKLFF.